This TCR beta chain was sequenced for a study of T cell changes during pregnancy in multiple sclerosis. This clone was seen just once. Repertoires were generated with immunoSEQ multiplex PCR, while TCRdb's copy carries only in-frame clones and drops some. Of around 100,000 clones listed, roughly 93% are singletons. Sample: peripheral blood, taken before pregnancy. This TCR derives from a female donor with multiple sclerosis, enrolled in a pregnancy study.

The CDR3 region is CASRVRDSTGGEQFF. The CDR3 DNA is TGTGCCAGCAGAGTTCGTGACTCAACCGGCGGTGAGCAGTTCTTC. The V and J genes are TRBV2 and TRBJ2-1; no clear D. The CDR3 is 15 residues long. Trimming stripped 6 bases from V and 9 bases from J, with 21 bases between. The germline V gene encodes CDR1 SNHLY and CDR2 FYNNEI.